The 16 T cell receptor beta chains below come from one sample, sequenced in a study of shared clonotypes between healthy human individuals. Assay: immunoSEQ multiplex PCR; the TCRdb copy retains only in-frame clones and omits some. The sample has roughly 1 million clones; about 80% are singletons. Sequencing was performed on memory CD4+ T cells sorted from blood. Subset reported: CD45RA-negative fraction. Receptors originate from a man aged 18 to 30 in good health.

The chain is built from TRBV5-1 and TRBJ2-5; D call uncertain. The DNA end is a closer match to TRBJ2-7, so the J assignment may be wrong. From germline, CDR1 is SGHRS and CDR2 YFSETQ. The CDR3 contains 11 residues. The CDR3 sequence: CASSQVYEQYF. The CDR3 DNA is TGCGCCAGCAGCCAAGTGTACGAGCAGTACTTC.

This clone has just a few counts. This chain links TRBV2 with TRBJ1-2, with 9 bases fitting TRBD1. The CDR3 is 14 amino acids. From germline, CDR1 is SNHLY and CDR2 FYNNEI. With V trimmed by 7 bases and J by 4 bases, 7 bases remained unmatched. Here the CDR3 DNA reads TGTGCCAGCAAGGGGGACAGGGATGGCTATGGCTACACCTTC. It specifies CASKGDRDGYGYTF. Full variable domain (rest looked up from reference TRBV2 and TRBJ1-2): EPEVTQTPSHQVTQMGQEVILRCVPISNHLYFYWYRQILGQKVEFLVSFYNNEISEKSEIFDDQFSVERPDGSNFTLKIRSTKLEDSAMYFCASKGDRDGYGYTFGSGTRLTVV.

The chain carries TRBV10-3 and TRBJ2-1; 13 bases match TRBD2. Germline V lookup: CDR1 ENHRY, CDR2 SYGVKD. This CDR3 is 15 amino acids long. V dropped 7 bases and J dropped 6; count of bases not matched to a gene: 6. CDR3 DNA sequence: TGTGCCATCACTAGACTAGCGGGAGGCCTCAATGAGCAGTTCTTC. Amino acids: CAITRLAGGLNEQFF.

This chain uses TRBV5-1 with TRBJ2-6, with a tentative D call TRBD1 (6 bases). This CDR3 has 17 residues. CDR1 is SGHRS and CDR2 is YFSETQ in the germline V gene. With 0 bases removed from V and 1 base from J, the gap between germline ends came to 11 bases. CDR3 sequence: CASSLVDRPSGANVLTF. The CDR3 DNA sequence: TGCGCCAGCAGCTTGGTTGACAGGCCTTCTGGGGCCAACGTCCTGACTTTC.

This clone was counted once. The rearrangement links TRBV27 to TRBJ1-2; D not certain. There are 15 residues in the CDR3. Trimming took off 6 bases at V and 5 bases at J, with 19 bases between the two ends. The germline gives CDR1 MNHEY, CDR2 SMNVEV (reference sequence). The CDR3 reads CASRMTETAPYGYTF. CDR3 sequence (DNA): TGTGCCAGCAGGATGACGGAGACCGCCCCTTATGGCTACACCTTC.

A word on this clone: This may be a read error, as it is one base from a much larger clone. The same CDR3 can be traced to other DNA sequences in this sample. The V call is TRBV9, the J call TRBJ2-2; D ambiguous. CDR3 length: 12 residues. The V and J ends lost 7 bases and 0 bases respectively, with 4 bases between them. Germline V gene data show CDR1 as SGDLS and CDR2 as YYNGEE. CDR3 protein: CASGPNTGELFF. CDR3 bases: TGTGCCAGCGGTCCGAACACCGGGGAGCTGTTTTTT.

This clone was recorded only once. V is TRBV10-3 and J is TRBJ1-1; tentative D call: TRBD1 (5 bases). Germline loops: CDR1 ENHRY, CDR2 SYGVKD. Trimming left V 10 bases short and J 4 bases short, with 16 bases between. This CDR3 has 13 residues. The DNA of the CDR3 is TGTGCCACCCGAGACAGCCAAGGCACTGAAGCTTTCTTT. Translated: CATRDSQGTEAFF.

The rearrangement joins TRBV7-9 to TRBJ2-5; D gene unclear. The CDR3 contains 13 residues. The ends were cut back, 4 bases at V and 4 bases at J, with 10 bases in the middle. CDR1 SEHNR and CDR2 FQNEAQ come from the germline V gene (reference sequence). CDR3 in amino acids: CASSSEFRETQYF. The CDR3 DNA follows: TGTGCCAGCAGCTCAGAATTCCGAGAGACCCAGTACTTC.

This clone has just one count. The chain uses TRBV7-9 and TRBJ2-3; no definite D call. Germline V gene data show CDR1 as SEHNR and CDR2 as FQNEAQ (reference sequence). Between the trimmed V and J ends, which lost 5 bases and 0 bases, there was a span of 15 bases. CDR3 length: 16 amino acids. CDR3 in amino acids: CASSVSLAVSTDTQYF. The CDR3 coding sequence is TGTGCCAGCAGCGTTTCGTTGGCTGTTAGCACAGATACGCAGTATTTT.

V usage is TRBV2 and J usage is TRBJ2-3, with 9 nucleotides matching TRBD2. There are 16 residues in the CDR3. The germline V gene encodes CDR1 SNHLY and CDR2 FYNNEI. V shed 7 bases and J 1 base; nucleotides not matched to a gene: 9. As DNA, the CDR3 is TGTGCCAGCACCGAACAAGCGGGGGGTCGCACAGATACGCAGTATTTT. Its translation: CASTEQAGGRTDTQYF.

This clone came up a few times. V and J are TRBV18 and TRBJ1-6; the D gene is possibly TRBD1 (6 bases). The CDR3 has 14 residues. Germline CDR1 KGHSH, CDR2 LQKENI. The V and J ends lost 3 bases and 7 bases respectively, with 10 bases between them. The CDR3 region is CASSPGGTNSPLHF. The CDR3 coding sequence is TGTGCCAGCTCACCGGGGGGCACAAATTCACCCCTCCACTTT.

The chain recombines TRBV2 with TRBJ1-4, with D perhaps TRBD1 (5 bases). V was trimmed by 1 base and J by 8 bases, leaving 11 bases between them. The CDR3 is 14 residues long. The germline V gene has CDR1 SNHLY and CDR2 FYNNEI. The DNA of the CDR3 is TGTGCCAGCAGTGAAGTCAGGGTCGGGGAAAAACTGTTTTTT. Translating it yields CASSEVRVGEKLFF.

This clone appeared many times. The genes are TRBV5-1 and TRBJ2-3; no firm D call. V lost 7 bases to trimming and J lost 1 base, with 10 bases between them. This CDR3 contains 13 residues. Germline V gene lookup returns CDR1 SGHRS and CDR2 YFSETQ. CDR3: CASEDGGTDTQYF. The DNA for the CDR3 is TGCGCCAGCGAGGACGGAGGCACAGATACGCAGTATTTT.

The chain employs TRBV27 and TRBJ2-7; D uncertain. Germline V gene data show CDR1 as MNHEY and CDR2 as SMNVEV (reference sequence). Trimming pared 3 bases from V and 10 bases from J, leaving 16 bases between. The CDR3 contains 13 residues. The CDR3: CASSLGNERLQYF. CDR3 in DNA: TGTGCCAGCAGTTTGGGTAATGAACGTCTCCAGTACTTC.

The chain is built from TRBV5-4 and TRBJ1-3, with D possibly being TRBD1 (5 bases). This CDR3 is built from 15 residues. V dropped 3 bases and J dropped 4 bases, with 14 bases sitting between them. Germline CDR1 and CDR2: SGHNT and YYREEE (reference sequence). This CDR3 is CASSWGRGTGNTIYF. The CDR3 coding sequence is TGTGCCAGCAGCTGGGGACGAGGTACGGGAAACACCATATATTTT.

This clone came up a few times. This chain joins TRBV6-4 and TRBJ2-3; no clear D. Per the germline V gene, CDR1 is MRHNA and CDR2 is SNTAGT. This CDR3 spans 13 amino acids. Trimming took off 6 bases at V and 3 bases at J, with 10 bases between the two ends. Here the CDR3 reads CASRETPTDTQYF. The CDR3 nucleotides read TGTGCCAGCAGAGAGACTCCTACAGATACGCAGTATTTT.